This TCR beta chain was captured in a study of cytomegalovirus exposure and HLA in healthy donors. Study-wide points: Later analysis showed most CMV-associated TCR beta chains appearing HLA-restricted. In a later analysis, a genetic analysis reported fewer productive-TCR N-insertions in an Asian-associated ancestry cluster than the cohort average. Associated with HLA alleles at 0.05 false discovery rate in a later analysis were some 16,000 TCR beta sequences.

Germline V gives CDR1 LNHNV, CDR2 YYDKDF (reference sequence). The CDR3 has 14 amino acids. The germline V and J ends were trimmed by 1 base and 2 bases, with 7 bases remaining between them. On this clone: Antigen specificity is unknown.

The PCR had 60 Vbeta and 13 Jbeta primers. Methods used by the authors: About 80 million unique TCR beta chains, roughly 11 million of them shared, were counted by a later analysis. The protocol was immunoSEQ multiplex PCR, while the TCRdb copy is restricted to in-frame clones and leaves out a portion. The V and J calls and the clone size are those of that table, but D and trimming were determined from the DNA. The table lists around 210,000 clones, roughly 84% of them singletons. This TCR came from a girl aged 2 to 9 in good health and CMV-seronegative. The V call is TRBV15, the J call TRBJ2-3; maybe TRBD2 (5 bases). Source material: PBMCs. In DNA form, the CDR3 reads TGTGCCACCAGCAGAGCGGGGAACACAGATACGCAGTATTTT. It is translated as CATSRAGNTDTQYF.